Here is one T cell receptor (beta chain) with its context. This clonotype appeared many times. It has no known antigen specificity. No qualities accompany the bases; no much larger clone lies one base away. The data belong to a study of early T cells in non-severe SARS-CoV-2 infection (dated by TCRdb to about 2021). Describing the broader study: TCR sequencing used bulk RNA from unsorted whole blood, so alpha and beta chains could not be paired.

Set within a cohort of healthcare workers in London, UK, this nested case-control study involved weekly PCR testing of nasopharyngeal swabs along with blood sampling. Healthcare workers were enrolled in the week of the UK lockdown, from 23 to 31 March 2020, and were followed every week for up to about 15 weeks. What the work shows at the level of the full study, not this receptor alone: Matching against VDJdb was skewed toward anti-spike CD8 responses, likely underestimated virus-specific expansions, and missed private and CD4 specificities.

The CDR3 spans 15 residues, from the cysteine through the phenylalanine. Only the CDR3 DNA stays, 45 bases, in frame from base 1. The germline V gene yields KGHSH for CDR1 and LQKENI for CDR2. Trimming takes 4 bases from V and 6 bases from J, and the germline ends sit 19 bases apart. Libraries were constructed by 5' RACE. TCRdb names NextSeq 500 as the instrument used. To correct for sequencing error and PCR bias, the TCR library protocol tagged individual cDNA molecules with unique molecular identifiers. Both TCR alpha and beta chains were sequenced, and tight co-correlation was observed between alpha and beta sequence abundances in each sample. In the authors' own workflow: Decombinator V4 was used to annotate the V gene, J gene and CDR3 of the TCR sequences. Expanded TCRs were defined as changing significantly between any two time points under a Poisson model with p below 0.0001. Abundances of TCRs were expressed as counts per million after normalisation to the total number of TCRs sequenced in each sample. MAIT TCRs were defined by TRAV1-2 paired with TRAJ12, TRAJ20 or TRAJ33, and iNKT TCRs by TRAV10 paired with TRAJ18. VDJdb, accessed 1 November 2021, was searched for CMV, EBV and SARS-CoV-2 annotated TCRs, excluding TCRs annotated for multiple antigens. TCRdb redid the processing of the public reads, applying fastp at Q25 and MiXCR, and retained in-frame beta chains. Each entry is one CDR3 protein sequence, shown with its most common DNA and genes. The V and J calls and clone size come from TCRdb's table, not from the authors' own analysis. Present in this sample are 60,000 to 75,000 distinct CDR3 sequences, 12% of which were seen just once. The top ten constitute 5% to 8% of the sample.

The clonotype originates from an adult who was a healthcare worker with PCR-confirmed SARS-CoV-2 infection or an uninfected control (not recorded which). Sequencing input: whole blood. The rearrangement joined TRBV18 to TRBJ2-7; confidence is insufficient to name the D gene. The DNA reads as follows: TGTGCCAGCTCACGTCGTAACGAGGCCGGTTCCGAGCAGTACTTC. It translates to CASSRRNEAGSEQYF.